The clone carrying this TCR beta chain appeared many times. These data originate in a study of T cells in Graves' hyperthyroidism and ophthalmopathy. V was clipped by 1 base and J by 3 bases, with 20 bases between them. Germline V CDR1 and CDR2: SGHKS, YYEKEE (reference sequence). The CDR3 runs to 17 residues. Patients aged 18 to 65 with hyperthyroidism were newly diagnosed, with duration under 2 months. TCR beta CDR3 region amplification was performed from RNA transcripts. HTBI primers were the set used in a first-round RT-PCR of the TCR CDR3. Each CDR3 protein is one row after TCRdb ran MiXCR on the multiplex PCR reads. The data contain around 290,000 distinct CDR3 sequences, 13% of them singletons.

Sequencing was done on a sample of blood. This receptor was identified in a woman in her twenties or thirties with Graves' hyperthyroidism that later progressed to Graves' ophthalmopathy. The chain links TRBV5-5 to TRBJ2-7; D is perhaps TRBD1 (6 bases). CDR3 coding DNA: TGTGCCAGCAGCTTGATTATGGTGAGACAGGATTTCTACGAGCAGTACTTC. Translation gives CASSLIMVRQDFYEQYF.